The 22 T cell receptor beta chains below all came from one sample that was sequenced in a study of T cell responses to AZD1222 COVID-19 vaccine. Clones were read by immunoSEQ multiplex PCR, and TCRdb kept only the in-frame ones, dropping some. The sample has about 89,000 clones, 86% seen once. The sample was peripheral blood, taken 28 days after the second AZD1222 dose. The receptors derive from an adult who received the AZD1222 COVID-19 vaccine.

The chain carries TRBV30 and TRBJ2-7; D could derive from TRBD1 or TRBD2 (6 bases each). Germline values: CDR1 GTSNPN, CDR2 SVGIG (reference sequence). The CDR3 runs 14 residues. V lost 0 bases and J 8 bases, leaving 17 bases between the germline ends. CDR3 in DNA: TGTGCCTGGAGTGTTTCGGGGGCGGATCGGAAGCAGTACTTC. It specifies CAWSVSGADRKQYF.

This clone showed up just a few times. The rearrangement links TRBV18 to TRBJ1-3, with TRBD1 matching 8 bases. The CDR3 runs 16 residues. After removal of 2 bases from V and 4 bases from J, the junction contained 7 bases not matched to a gene. Germline CDR1 reads KGHSH; CDR2 reads LQKENI. The CDR3 is CASSPNGQGVGNTIYF. DNA of the CDR3: TGTGCCAGCTCACCAAATGGACAGGGCGTCGGAAACACCATATATTTT. The full variable domain, rest sourced from reference TRBV18 and TRBJ1-3, is NAGVMQNPRHLVRRRGQEARLRCSPMKGHSHVYWYRQLPEEGLKFMVYLQKENIIDESGMPKERFSAEFPKEGPSILRIQQVVRGDSAAYFCASSPNGQGVGNTIYFGEGSWLTVV.

The chain links TRBV5-1 to TRBJ1-6, with D perhaps matching TRBD1 (5 bases). This CDR3 contains 14 residues. V gave up 4 bases and J gave up 8 bases, with 13 bases separating them. Looked up from germline, CDR1 is SGHRS and CDR2 is YFSETQ. For the CDR3, the DNA is TGCGCCAGCAGCCAGACAGCCAACGATTCACCCCTCCACTTT. It encodes CASSQTANDSPLHF.

V and J are TRBV5-4 and TRBJ2-1, with D hard to call. CDR1 is SGHNT and CDR2 is YYREEE in the germline V gene (reference sequence). This CDR3 has 11 residues. V lost 0 bases to trimming and J lost 9 bases, with 4 bases between them. DNA of the CDR3: TGTGCCAGCAGCTTGGCGACTGAGCAGTTCTTC. Translation: CASSLATEQFF.

The J gene is TRBJ1-2, the V gene TRBV7-9; unclear D gene. The V gene's germline CDR1 is SEHNR and CDR2 FQNEAQ (reference sequence). V lost 5 bases and J lost 4, with 14 bases in between. The CDR3 loop spans 14 amino acids. CDR3: CASSQDVRAYGYTF. CDR3 bases: TGTGCCAGCAGCCAGGACGTCCGGGCCTATGGCTACACCTTC. Complete variable domain (other parts from reference TRBV7-9 and TRBJ1-2): DTGVSQNPRHKITKRGQNVTFRCDPISEHNRLYWYRQTLGQGPEFLTYFQNEAQLEKSRLLSDRFSAERPKGSFSTLEIQRTEQGDSAMYLCASSQDVRAYGYTFGSGTRLTVV.

This chain uses TRBV6-2 or TRBV6-3 with TRBJ2-7; 12 nucleotides match TRBD2. Per the germline V gene, CDR1 is MNHEY and CDR2 is SVGEGT. The V and J ends lost 6 bases and 3 bases, in that order; junction bases with no gene match: 9. The CDR3 covers 16 residues. The CDR3 sequence: CASSQGLAGPRYEQYF. The CDR3 coding sequence is TGTGCCAGCAGCCAGGGACTAGCGGGTCCCCGCTACGAGCAGTACTTC.

The chain couples TRBV5-5 to TRBJ1-5; D is unresolved. This CDR3 is 14 amino acids long. Trimming cost V 2 bases and J 2 bases, with 8 bases left between them. Germline CDR1 and CDR2: SGHKS and YYEKEE (reference sequence). CDR3 bases: TGTGCCAGCAGCTTTGGATGGGGCAATCAGCCCCAGCATTTT. Translating gives CASSFGWGNQPQHF.

The CDR3 protein is CASNPGDSTYEQYF. The CDR3 nucleotides read TGTGCCAGTAATCCAGGGGACAGCACCTACGAGCAGTACTTC. This chain connects TRBV19 to TRBJ2-7; 7 bases fit TRBD1. The V gene end was trimmed by 7 bases and the J gene end by 2 bases; junction bases not matched to a gene: 8. Germline loops: CDR1 LNHDA, CDR2 SQIVND (reference sequence). The CDR3 extends over 14 amino acids.

This chain joins TRBV27 and TRBJ2-2; 11 bases map to TRBD2. Germline lookup yields CDR1 MNHEY and CDR2 SMNVEV (reference sequence). The ends lost 3 bases at V and 1 base at J; junction bases unmatched: 4. The CDR3 extends over 17 amino acids. DNA of the CDR3: TGTGCCAGCAGTTTTGATCTAGCGGGGGGGAACACCGGGGAGCTGTTTTTT. Translated, it gives CASSFDLAGGNTGELFF.

This chain links TRBV6-5 with TRBJ1-2; 9 bases fit TRBD1. Losses at the gene ends were 2 bases for V and 6 bases for J; bases not matched to a gene: 1. The CDR3 covers 13 residues. Germline CDR1 and CDR2: MNHEY and SVGAGI. The DNA for the CDR3 is TGTGCCAGCAGTTACACAGGGGGCGATGGCTACACCTTC. Residues: CASSYTGGDGYTF.

This clone was recorded once. The rearrangement uses TRBV28 and TRBJ2-5; 9 nucleotides align to TRBD2. The V gene end was trimmed by 5 bases and the J gene end by 5 bases; junction bases not matched to a gene: 9. The CDR3 extends over 15 amino acids. CDR1 is MDHEN, CDR2 SYDVKM, per germline. Here the CDR3 reads CASSNGGGAGETQYF. DNA for the CDR3: TGTGCCAGCAGTAACGGCGGGGGGGCCGGGGAGACCCAGTACTTC.

Regarding this clone: Other DNA variants within this sample encode the same CDR3. The CDR3 here is CASSYGGTEAFF. CDR3 nucleotides: TGTGCCAGCAGTTACGGGGGGACTGAAGCTTTCTTT. This chain connects TRBV6-5 to TRBJ1-1; tentatively, D is TRBD1 (5 bases). Between the trimmed V and J ends, which lost 2 bases and 5 bases, there was a span of 6 bases. The germline V gene encodes CDR1 MNHEY and CDR2 SVGAGI. CDR3 length: 12 amino acids.

This chain joins TRBV10-3 and TRBJ1-5; D is uncertain. The V end lost 0 bases, the J end lost 7 bases, and 7 bases lay between the germline ends. CDR3 size: 13 residues. Germline V gives CDR1 ENHRY, CDR2 SYGVKD. CDR3 DNA: TGTGCCATCAGTGAGTCGCAGTCACAGCCCCAGCATTTT. It encodes CAISESQSQPQHF.

V and J are TRBV7-2 and TRBJ1-1, with D possibly TRBD1 on 6 matching bases. CDR1 and CDR2 (germline): SGHTA, FQGNSA. CDR3 length: 15 residues. The germline V and J ends were trimmed by 6 bases and 4 bases, with 18 bases remaining between them. CDR3 loop: CASRFGTRGVTEAFF. The CDR3 DNA sequence: TGTGCCAGCAGGTTTGGTACGAGGGGGGTCACTGAAGCTTTCTTT.

This chain uses TRBV11-2 with TRBJ1-6; tentatively, D is TRBD1 (5 bases). The CDR3 extends over 14 amino acids. V lost 3 bases and J lost 5, with 8 bases in between. Germline V lookup: CDR1 SGHAT, CDR2 FQNNGV. The DNA of the CDR3 is TGTGCCAGCAGCTTGGGACTAAATAATTCACCCCTCCACTTT. Translating it yields CASSLGLNNSPLHF.

In nucleotides, the CDR3 is TGTGCCAGCAGCACCCGACTAGCGGGGGCTAACGAGCAGTACTTC. As protein: CASSTRLAGANEQYF. The chain carries TRBV7-2 and TRBJ2-7; TRBD2 aligns across 12 bases. The germline CDR1 and CDR2 sequences are SGHTA and FQGNSA. V trimming: 5 bases; J trimming: 5 bases; junction bases outside the gene matches: 7. The CDR3 runs 15 residues.

This chain joins TRBV7-7 and TRBJ1-6; TRBD1 matches at 7 bases. CDR1 is SSHAT, CDR2 FNYEAQ, per germline (reference sequence). The CDR3 runs to 13 residues. V lost 1 base, J lost 10 bases, and 1 base stayed unmatched. CDR3 loop: CASSLGQGSPLHF. The CDR3 DNA reads TGTGCCAGCAGCTTAGGACAGGGATCACCCCTCCACTTT. Full variable domain (outside the CDR3, taken from reference TRBV7-7 and TRBJ1-6): GAGVSQSPRYKVTKRGQDVTLRCDPISSHATLYWYQQALGQGPEFLTYFNYEAQPDKSGLPSDRFSAERPEGSISTLTIQRTEQRDSAMYRCASSLGQGSPLHFGNGTRLTVT.

This clone was seen more than once but under ten times. This chain joins TRBV10-3 and TRBJ1-1; a possible D gene is TRBD1 (6 bases). With 4 bases removed from V and 3 bases from J, the gap between germline ends came to 15 bases. The CDR3 extends over 15 amino acids. Germline assignment: CDR1 ENHRY and CDR2 SYGVKD. CDR3 nucleotide sequence: TGTGCCATCAGTGCCTACACAGGGAGGGACACTGAAGCTTTCTTT. Amino acid sequence: CAISAYTGRDTEAFF.

This chain uses TRBV2 with TRBJ2-1, with D possibly TRBD1 on 6 matching bases. Trimming pared 8 bases from V and 16 bases from J, leaving 21 bases between. Germline CDR1 and CDR2: SNHLY and FYNNEI. The CDR3 runs 12 residues. CDR3 DNA sequence: TGTGCCAGCTTACAGGGTGGAGAATTAGTATTCTTC. It encodes CASLQGGELVFF.

The chain recombines TRBV6-5 with TRBJ1-4; D gene ambiguous. Germline lookup yields CDR1 MNHEY and CDR2 SVGAGI. This CDR3 contains 15 residues. Trimming pared 2 bases from V and 0 bases from J, leaving 7 bases between. The CDR3 reads CASSYKVTTNEKLFF. CDR3 DNA: TGTGCCAGCAGTTACAAGGTTACAACTAATGAAAAACTGTTTTTT.

This chain connects TRBV12-3 or TRBV12-4 to TRBJ2-3; D not resolved. The V gene lost 3 bases and the J gene lost 3 bases, with 7 bases spanning the gap. This CDR3 is built from 13 residues. As DNA, the CDR3 is TGTGCCAGCAGTTTCACGAGGACAGATACGCAGTATTTT. Protein sequence: CASSFTRTDTQYF.

The J gene is TRBJ2-3, the V gene TRBV24-1; D gene uncertain. Trimming left V 3 bases short and J 4 bases short, with 19 bases between. CDR1 is KGHDR and CDR2 is SFDVKD in the germline V gene. This CDR3 has 17 amino acids. CDR3 sequence (DNA): TGTGCCACCAGTGATCCACTCTCTCTGGTCTCGGCAGATACGCAGTATTTT. Protein sequence: CATSDPLSLVSADTQYF.